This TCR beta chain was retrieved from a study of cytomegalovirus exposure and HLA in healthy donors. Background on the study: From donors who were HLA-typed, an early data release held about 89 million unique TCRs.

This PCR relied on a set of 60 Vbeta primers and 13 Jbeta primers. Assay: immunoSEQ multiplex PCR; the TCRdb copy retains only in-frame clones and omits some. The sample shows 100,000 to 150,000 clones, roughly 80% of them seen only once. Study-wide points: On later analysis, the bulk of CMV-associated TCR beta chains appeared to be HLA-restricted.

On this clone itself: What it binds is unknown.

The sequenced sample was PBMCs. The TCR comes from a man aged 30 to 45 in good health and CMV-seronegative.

The CDR3 nucleotides read TGTGCCAGCAGTTTGAACCTCCAGGGGGCGACTAATGAAAAACTGTTTTTT. It specifies CASSLNLQGATNEKLFF. The gene calls are TRBV28 and TRBJ1-4, with TRBD1 identical over 8 bases. The V gene end was trimmed by 3 bases and the J gene end by 2 bases; junction bases not matched to a gene: 8. The CDR3 loop spans 17 amino acids. CDR1 and CDR2 from the germline V gene are MDHEN and SYDVKM.